The 5 T cell receptor beta chains presented below share a single source sample, sequenced in a study of early T cells in non-severe SARS-CoV-2 infection. TCRdb reprocessed the 5' RACE reads via MiXCR and lists one record per CDR3 protein. The sample includes some 38,000 distinct CDR3 sequences, around 3.9% of them seen just once. Sequenced material: whole blood. Receptors originate from an adult who was a healthcare worker with PCR-confirmed SARS-CoV-2 infection or an uninfected control (not recorded which).

This clonotype was counted at least ten times. The rearrangement joins TRBV28 to TRBJ1-6; D unclear. The CDR3 is 13 amino acids. V lost 6 bases, J lost 7 bases, and 10 bases lay in between. Looked up from germline, CDR1 is MDHEN and CDR2 is SYDVKM. The CDR3 reads CASSPPPNSPLHF. The CDR3 nucleotides read TGTGCCAGCAGCCCGCCGCCCAATTCACCCCTCCACTTT.

This clonotype was counted many times. The rearrangement links TRBV7-2 to TRBJ2-3; D might be TRBD2 (6 bases). There are 14 residues in the CDR3. The ends were cut back, 4 bases at V and 4 bases at J, with 12 bases in the middle. From germline, CDR1 is SGHTA and CDR2 FQGNSA. CDR3 bases: TGTGCCAGCAGCTACCTAGCGCACGCAGATACGCAGTATTTT. Translated: CASSYLAHADTQYF. Full variable domain (remainder filled in from reference TRBV7-2 and TRBJ2-3): GAGVSQSPSNKVTEKGKDVELRCDPISGHTALYWYRQSLGQGLEFLIYFQGNSAPDKSGLPSDRFSAERTGGSVSTLTIQRTQQEDSAVYLCASSYLAHADTQYFGPGTRLTVL.

This clonotype was recorded a few times. One end of the junction does not line up with germline, which may come from a read error. The gene calls are TRBV7-7 and TRBJ2-5; unclear D gene. This CDR3 has 15 residues. Germline assignment: CDR1 SSHAT and CDR2 FNYEAQ (reference sequence). The CDR3 DNA reads TGTGCTAGCAGCTTAGGTTACGGGTTTCAAGAGACCCAGTACTTC. Its translation is CASSLGYGFQETQYF.

The table lists this clonotype with many counts. The gene calls are TRBV19 and TRBJ1-2; D might be TRBD1 (6 bases). V was cut by 6 bases and J by 2 bases, with 19 bases left in between. The CDR3 contains 16 residues. Germline V gene data show CDR1 as LNHDA and CDR2 as SQIVND (reference sequence). CDR3 region: CASSGQPESQNYGYTF. The CDR3 DNA follows: TGTGCCAGTAGCGGACAGCCCGAAAGCCAGAACTATGGCTACACCTTC.

This clonotype was detected many times. This chain's CDR3 is CASSRTGGTGELFF. The CDR3 region has the DNA TGTGCCAGCAGCCGGACAGGGGGCACCGGGGAGCTGTTTTTT. This chain joins TRBV7-2 and TRBJ2-2; 10 bases are a match to TRBD1. This CDR3 spans 14 amino acids. Trimming took 5 bases from V and 4 from J; bases not matched to a gene: 1. Germline V CDR1 and CDR2: SGHTA, FQGNSA.